This T cell receptor beta chain was found in a study of T cells in tumors after PD-1 blockade. Assay: immunoSEQ multiplex PCR; the TCRdb copy retains only in-frame clones and omits some. The top ten clones hold 40% of a sample with 30,000 to 35,000 clones, around 72% of them seen once. The CDR3 is 17 amino acids. V was pared by 5 bases and J by 0 bases, with 6 bases of the junction left unmatched. Per the germline V gene, CDR1 is LNHDA and CDR2 is SQIVND (reference sequence). Sequencing used PBMCs, obtained after anti-PD-1 treatment. The receptor was derived from a human donor with basal cell carcinoma. The chain couples TRBV19 to TRBJ1-6; 8 bases agree with TRBD1. CDR3 bases: TGTGCCAGTAGTGCAAACAGGGGGAACTCCTATAATTCACCCCTCCACTTT. Translating gives CASSANRGNSYNSPLHF.